This T cell receptor beta chain is drawn from a study of control samples from healthy donors and cancer patients. CDR1 SGHRS and CDR2 YFSETQ come from the germline V gene. This CDR3 has 15 residues. Unmatched junction bases numbered 9, after V lost 5 bases and J lost 5 bases. As to this clone: Other DNA sequences from this sample encode an identical CDR3 as well.

The protocol was immunoSEQ multiplex PCR, while the TCRdb copy is restricted to in-frame clones and leaves out a portion. Found here are tens of thousands of clones, approximately 87% of them singletons; the top ten hold approximately 48%. The clonotype comes from a man aged 60 to 75 in good health. This chain links TRBV5-1 with TRBJ2-5; TRBD1 matches 10 bases. Sequencing input: blood. The CDR3, as DNA: TGCGCCAGCAGGGAGACAGGGGGCCTGGGGGAGACCCAGTACTTC. Protein sequence: CASRETGGLGETQYF.